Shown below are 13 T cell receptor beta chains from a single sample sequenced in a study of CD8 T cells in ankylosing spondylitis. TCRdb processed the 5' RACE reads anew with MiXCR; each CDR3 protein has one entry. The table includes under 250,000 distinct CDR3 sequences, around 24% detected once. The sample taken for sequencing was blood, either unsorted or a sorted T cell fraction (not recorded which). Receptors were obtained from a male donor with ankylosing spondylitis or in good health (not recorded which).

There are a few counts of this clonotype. The CDR3 DNA sequence: TGCAGCGTTCTTCCCCGCCCTGAAGCTTTCTTT. It encodes CSVLPRPEAFF. V and J are TRBV29-1 and TRBJ1-1; D remains unclear. V was clipped by 5 bases and J by 6 bases, with 10 bases between them. The CDR3 runs to 11 residues. CDR1 and CDR2 from the germline V gene are SQVTM and ANQGSEA.

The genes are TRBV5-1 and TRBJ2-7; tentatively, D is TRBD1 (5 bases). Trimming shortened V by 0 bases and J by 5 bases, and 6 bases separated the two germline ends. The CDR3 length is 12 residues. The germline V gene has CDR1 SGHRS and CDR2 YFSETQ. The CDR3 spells CASSLEGNEQYF. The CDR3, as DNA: TGCGCCAGCAGCTTGGAGGGGAACGAGCAGTACTTC.

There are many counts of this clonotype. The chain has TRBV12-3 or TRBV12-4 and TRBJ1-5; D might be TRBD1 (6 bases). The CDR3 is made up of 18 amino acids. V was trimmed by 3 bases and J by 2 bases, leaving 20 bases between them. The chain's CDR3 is CASSLVVGGLGGNQPQHF. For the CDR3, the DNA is TGTGCCAGCAGTTTGGTTGTGGGGGGCCTGGGGGGCAATCAGCCCCAGCATTTT.

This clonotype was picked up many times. The CDR3 bases are TGTGCCAGCAGTCTACTAGCGGGACTAGAGACCCAGTACTTC. As protein: CASSLLAGLETQYF. J is TRBJ2-5 and V is TRBV12-3 or TRBV12-4; TRBD2 agrees at 10 bases. The V segment lost 5 bases and the J segment 4 bases; nucleotides outside the gene matches: 4. The CDR3 extends over 14 amino acids.

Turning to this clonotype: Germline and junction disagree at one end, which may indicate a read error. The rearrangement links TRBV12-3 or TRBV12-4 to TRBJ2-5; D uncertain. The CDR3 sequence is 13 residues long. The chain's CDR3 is CASSLRAVPPRHF. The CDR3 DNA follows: TGTGCCAGCAGTTTACGGGCAGTCCCCCCGCGGCACTTC.

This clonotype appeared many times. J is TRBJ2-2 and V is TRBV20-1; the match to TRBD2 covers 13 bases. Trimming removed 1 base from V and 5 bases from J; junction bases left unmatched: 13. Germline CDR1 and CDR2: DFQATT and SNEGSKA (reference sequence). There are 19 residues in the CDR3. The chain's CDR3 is CSARAPSGTSGKGTGELFF. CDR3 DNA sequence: TGCAGTGCTAGAGCCCCCTCCGGGACTAGCGGGAAGGGGACCGGGGAGCTGTTTTTT.

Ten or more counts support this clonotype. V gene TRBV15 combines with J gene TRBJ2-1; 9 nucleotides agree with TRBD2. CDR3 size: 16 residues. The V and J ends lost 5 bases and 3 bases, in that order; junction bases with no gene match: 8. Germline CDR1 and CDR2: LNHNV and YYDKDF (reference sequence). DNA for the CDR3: TGTGCCACCAGCGTCATGGGACTAGCTAGCTACAATGAGCAGTTCTTC. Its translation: CATSVMGLASYNEQFF.

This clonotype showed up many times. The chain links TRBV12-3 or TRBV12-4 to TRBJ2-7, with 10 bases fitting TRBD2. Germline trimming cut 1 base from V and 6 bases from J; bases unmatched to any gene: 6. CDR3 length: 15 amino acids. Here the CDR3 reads CASSLVLAGVAEQYF. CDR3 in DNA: TGTGCCAGCAGTTTAGTCCTAGCGGGAGTGGCCGAGCAGTACTTC.

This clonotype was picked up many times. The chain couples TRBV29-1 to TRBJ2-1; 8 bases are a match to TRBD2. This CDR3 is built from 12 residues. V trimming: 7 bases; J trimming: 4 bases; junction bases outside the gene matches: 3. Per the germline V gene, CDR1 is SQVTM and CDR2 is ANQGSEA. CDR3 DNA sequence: TGCAGCGCACAGCGGGAGTACAATGAGCAGTTCTTC. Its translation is CSAQREYNEQFF.

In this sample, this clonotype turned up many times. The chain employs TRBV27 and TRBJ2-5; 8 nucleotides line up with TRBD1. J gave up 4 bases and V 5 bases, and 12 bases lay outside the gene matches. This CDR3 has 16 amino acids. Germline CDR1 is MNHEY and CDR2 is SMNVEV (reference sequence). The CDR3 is CASSRSTGARIETQYF. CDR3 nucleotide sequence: TGTGCCAGCAGTCGTTCGACAGGGGCGCGTATAGAGACCCAGTACTTC.

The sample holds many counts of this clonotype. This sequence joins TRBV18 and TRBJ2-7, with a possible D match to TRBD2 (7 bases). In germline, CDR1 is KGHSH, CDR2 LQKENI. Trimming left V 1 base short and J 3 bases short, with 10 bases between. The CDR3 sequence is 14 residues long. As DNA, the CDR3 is TGTGCCAGCTCACCACAAGGGGGGGACTACGAGCAGTACTTC. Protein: CASSPQGGDYEQYF. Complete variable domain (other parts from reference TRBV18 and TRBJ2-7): NAGVMQNPRHLVRRRGQEARLRCSPMKGHSHVYWYRQLPEEGLKFMVYLQKENIIDESGMPKERFSAEFPKEGPSILRIQQVVRGDSAAYFCASSPQGGDYEQYFGPGTRLTVT.

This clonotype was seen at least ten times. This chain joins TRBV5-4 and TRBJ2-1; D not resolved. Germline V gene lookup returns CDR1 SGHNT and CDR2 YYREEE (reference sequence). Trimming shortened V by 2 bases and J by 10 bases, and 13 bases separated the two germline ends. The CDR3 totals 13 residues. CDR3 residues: CASSFETPGEQFF. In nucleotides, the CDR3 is TGTGCCAGCAGCTTCGAGACTCCCGGCGAGCAGTTCTTC.

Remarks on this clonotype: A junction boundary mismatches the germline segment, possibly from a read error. Here the CDR3 reads CCAPRDRPFSGANVLTF. In nucleotides, the CDR3 is TGCTGTGCCCCCCGGGACAGGCCTTTCTCTGGGGCCAACGTCCTGACTTTC. The chain joins TRBV20-1 to TRBJ2-6; 8 nucleotides agree with TRBD1. This CDR3 region has 17 residues. The germline V gene has CDR1 DFQATT and CDR2 SNEGSKA (reference sequence).